These T cell receptor beta chains were read from a single sample in a study of T-cell reconstitution after alpha-beta-depleted transplantation in children. TCRdb re-called the PCR reads through MiXCR, storing one row per CDR3 protein. Of approximately 350,000 distinct CDR3 sequences in the sample, about a tenth are singletons; the top ten hold approximately 2.3%. The starting material was PBMCs from the stem cell graft donor, obtained from the stem cell graft. The receptors shown here come from a human donor who donated a stem cell graft to a child with acute lymphoblastic leukemia. Each CDR3 is given with its conserved first and last residue. A D gene is named only where the DNA matches it firmly. Only some rows state a clone size, as once, few, many or a class for expanded clones.

>TRBV20-1|.|.|TRBJ2-7
CSARDGKRSNYEQYF
TGCAGTGCTAGAGATGGCAAGCGGAGTAACTACGAGCAGTACTTC
>TRBV3-1|.|TRBD2|TRBJ2-2
CASSKGLARNSGELFF
TGTGCCAGCAGCAAGGGACTAGCGAGAAATTCCGGGGAGCTGTTTTTT
>TRBV28|few|TRBD1|TRBJ2-1
CASSSPAPGQGSVNEQFF
TGTGCCAGCAGTAGCCCCGCTCCGGGACAGGGGAGTGTCAATGAGCAGTTCTTC
>TRBV20-1|many|.|TRBJ2-2
CSARENGRGDTGELFF
TGCAGTGCTAGAGAAAACGGGAGAGGGGACACCGGGGAGCTGTTTTTT
>TRBV6-2/TRBV6-3|few|.|TRBJ2-7
CASSYSRGKTSYEQYF
TGTGCCAGCAGTTACAGTCGCGGGAAAACTTCCTACGAGCAGTACTTC
>TRBV12-3/TRBV12-4|many|TRBD1|TRBJ1-2
CASSLGPGQGARGYTF
TGTGCCAGCAGTTTAGGACCGGGACAGGGGGCACGTGGCTACACCTTC
>TRBV7-2|.|.|TRBJ1-3
CASSLGGGFSGNTIYF
TGTGCCAGCAGCTTAGGCGGGGGATTCTCTGGAAACACCATATATTTT
>TRBV28|many|.|TRBJ1-1
CASSLTEATEAFF
TGTGCCAGCAGCCTCACGGAGGCCACTGAAGCTTTCTTT
>TRBV5-1|.|TRBD2|TRBJ2-1
CASSSGLAGQYNEQFF
TGCGCCAGCAGCTCCGGACTAGCGGGGCAGTACAATGAGCAGTTCTTC
>TRBV6-2/TRBV6-3|.|.|TRBJ2-3
CASSYRLPPVLDTQYF
TGTGCCAGCAGTTACAGACTACCGCCCGTCTTGGATACGCAGTATTTC
>TRBV20-1|few|TRBD1|TRBJ2-7
CSARDLDRGLDEQYF
TGCAGTGCTAGAGACCTGGACAGGGGCCTTGACGAGCAGTACTTC
>TRBV20-1|.|TRBD2|TRBJ2-7
CSARGWREGYQPSEQYF
TGCAGTGCTAGAGGCTGGCGGGAGGGCTACCAACCTTCCGAGCAGTACTTC
>TRBV27|.|.|TRBJ1-5
CASSYRYSNQPQHF
TGTGCCAGCAGTTATCGGTATAGCAATCAGCCCCAGCATTTT
>TRBV5-1|few|TRBD2|TRBJ2-2
CASSSIAGIGTGELFF
TGCGCCAGCAGCTCTATAGCGGGGATCGGCACCGGGGAGCTGTTTTTT
>TRBV4-2|.|TRBD2|TRBJ2-7
CASSQAAGVAYEQYF
TGTGCCAGCAGCCAAGCCGCGGGAGTGGCCTACGAGCAGTACTTC
>TRBV6-4|few|TRBD2|TRBJ2-1
CASSDGTEAGGHEQFF
TGTGCCAGCAGTGATGGAACCGAGGCGGGAGGTCATGAGCAGTTCTTC
>TRBV4-1|.|TRBD1|TRBJ1-1
CASSQERGPGTEAFF
TGCGCCAGCAGCCAAGAGAGGGGGCCCGGAACTGAAGCTTTCTTT
>TRBV28|.|.|TRBJ1-5
CASFLSANQPQHF
TGTGCCAGCTTTCTGTCGGCCAATCAGCCCCAGCATTTT
>TRBV29-1|few|.|TRBJ1-4
CSVEVGEKLFF
TGCAGCGTTGAAGTAGGCGAAAAACTGTTTTTT
>TRBV20-1|few|TRBD2|TRBJ2-7
CSASVKGLAVNEQYF
TGCAGTGCTAGCGTAAAGGGACTAGCCGTGAACGAGCAGTACTTC
>TRBV12-3/TRBV12-4|.|.|TRBJ2-5
CASRLRPSEAQYF
TGTGCCAGCAGATTGAGGCCCTCGGAGGCCCAGTACTTC
>TRBV29-1|few|TRBD2|TRBJ2-7
CSVYGLAGASSYEQYF
TGCAGCGTTTACGGACTAGCGGGAGCGAGCTCCTACGAGCAGTACTTC
>TRBV7-9|few|TRBD1|TRBJ2-7
CASSQARTGAYEQYF
TGTGCCAGCAGCCAGGCCAGGACAGGGGCCTACGAGCAGTACTTC
>TRBV29-1|few|.|TRBJ2-3
CSVESGGTDTQYF
TGCAGCGTTGAAAGCGGAGGCACAGATACGCAGTATTTT
>TRBV10-3|few|TRBD2|TRBJ2-2
CAISSGLAGGTGELFF
TGTGCCATCAGTTCGGGACTAGCGGGAGGTACCGGGGAGCTGTTTTTT
>TRBV20-1|.|.|TRBJ2-1
CSARDWPDEQFF
TGCAGTGCTAGAGATTGGCCAGATGAGCAGTTCTTC
>TRBV2|few|TRBD1|TRBJ2-7
CASSIRQGGFANEQYF
TGTGCCAGCAGTATCCGACAGGGGGGGTTCGCCAACGAGCAGTACTTC
>TRBV10-3|.|.|TRBJ1-2
CAISTETHDNYGYTF
TGTGCCATCAGCACGGAGACCCACGATAACTATGGCTACACCTTC
>TRBV7-8|few|.|TRBJ2-3
CASSSEADLSTDTQYF
TGTGCCAGCAGCTCCGAGGCCGATTTGAGCACAGATACGCAGTATTTT
>TRBV5-6|.|.|TRBJ2-3
CASSWGGGGPDTQYF
TGTGCCAGCAGCTGGGGAGGGGGGGGCCCAGATACGCAGTATTTT
>TRBV7-2|.|TRBD2|TRBJ2-5
CASSAGLASETQYF
TGTGCCAGCAGCGCGGGACTAGCGAGCGAGACCCAGTACTTC
>TRBV7-2|.|TRBD2|TRBJ2-1
CASSLVPAGGDNEQFF
TGTGCCAGCAGCTTAGTACCGGCGGGAGGGGACAATGAGCAGTTCTTC
>TRBV29-1|few|.|TRBJ2-1
CSVDSGTRVPNEQFF
TGCAGCGTTGATTCCGGGACAAGAGTCCCCAATGAGCAGTTCTTC
>TRBV20-1|few|.|TRBJ2-5
CSARAFGETQYF
TGCAGTGCTAGAGCCTTTGGGGAGACCCAGTACTTC
>TRBV6-1|many|.|TRBJ2-3
CASTPRSTDTQYF
TGTGCCAGCACCCCACGGAGCACAGATACGCAGTATTTT
>TRBV20-1|.|TRBD1|TRBJ1-5
CSASAGGRDQPQHF
TGCAGTGCTAGCGCAGGGGGCAGGGATCAGCCCCAGCATTTT
>TRBV5-1|few|TRBD1|TRBJ2-7
CASSLAGTAPYEQYF
TGCGCCAGCAGCTTGGCCGGGACAGCACCCTACGAGCAGTACTTC
>TRBV9|.|TRBD2|TRBJ2-3
CASSLQTAGGGADTQYF
TGTGCCAGCAGCCTCCAGACAGCGGGAGGGGGGGCAGATACGCAGTATTTT
>TRBV7-3|few|.|TRBJ2-3
CASSLDGGAADTQYF
TGTGCCAGCAGCTTAGATGGGGGAGCTGCAGATACGCAGTATTTT
>TRBV27|few|.|TRBJ1-1
CASSLGAYSEAFF
TGTGCCAGCAGTTTAGGGGCCTACTCTGAAGCTTTCTTT
>TRBV14|few|.|TRBJ1-6
CASSHGQHYNSPLHF
TGTGCCAGCAGTCATGGACAGCATTATAATTCACCCCTCCACTTT
>TRBV12-3/TRBV12-4|.|.|TRBJ1-4
CASSLALAKGEKLFF
TGTGCCAGCAGTTTGGCGTTAGCCAAAGGAGAAAAACTGTTTTTT
>TRBV7-9|many|TRBD1|TRBJ2-1
CASSHRDRGGGEQFF
TGTGCCAGCAGCCACCGGGACAGGGGGGGAGGTGAGCAGTTCTTC
>TRBV4-3|.|.|TRBJ2-3
CSSSQDEPSTDTQYF
TGCTCCAGCAGCCAAGACGAACCTAGCACAGATACGCAGTATTTT
>TRBV28|.|.|TRBJ1-5
CASSPPDGDQPQHF
TGTGCCAGCAGTCCTCCCGACGGAGATCAGCCCCAGCATTTT
>TRBV15|many|.|TRBJ1-4
CATSRDVPGEKLFF
TGTGCCACCAGCAGAGATGTCCCGGGGGAAAAACTGTTTTTT
>TRBV5-1|.|.|TRBJ2-7
CASSFPGNEQYF
TGCGCCAGCAGCTTCCCGGGGAACGAGCAGTACTTC
>TRBV29-1|.|.|TRBJ1-5
CSVASGEGPQHF
TGCAGCGTTGCATCAGGCGAGGGGCCCCAGCATTTT
>TRBV7-3|.|TRBD2|TRBJ2-1
CASSLAGTRSYNEQFF
TGTGCCAGCAGCCTAGCGGGTACCCGCTCCTACAATGAGCAGTTCTTC
>TRBV6-1|.|.|TRBJ2-1
CASSEAGTSHNEQFF
TGTGCCAGCAGTGAGGCGGGGACAAGTCACAATGAGCAGTTCTTC